This is a list of T cell receptor beta chains from one sample in a study of blood T cell repertoires in COVID-19. Using immunoSEQ multiplex PCR, the repertoire was profiled, and TCRdb retains in-frame clones only, with some absent. The data show over 150,000 clones, with around 85% seen just once and approximately 32% held by the top ten. Input material: peripheral blood. These receptors were taken from a woman aged 60-75 years with acute or convalescent COVID-19. The CDR3 runs from the conserved cysteine through the conserved F or W. Fields, in order: J gene, D gene, V gene, clone size, CDR3 protein, CDR3 DNA. The D gene is left open where the match is weak. Clone size is stated in some rows and not others, as once, few, many or a class when expanded.

TRBJ1-2 TRBD1 TRBV6-5 . CASSPTGALYGYTF TGTGCCAGCAGCCCGACAGGGGCGCTCTATGGCTACACCTTC
TRBJ1-1 . TRBV20-1 . CSARDLTEAFF TGCAGTGCTAGAGATCTCACTGAAGCTTTCTTT
TRBJ2-1 . TRBV27 . CASSSDSLQGDEQFF TGTGCCAGCAGCTCGGACTCTCTCCAAGGAGATGAGCAGTTCTTC
TRBJ1-1 . TRBV7-8 . CASSRSTGSAFF TGTGCCAGCAGCCGATCTACAGGGTCCGCTTTCTTT
TRBJ1-3 TRBD1 TRBV6-1 . CASSRDSSGNTIYF TGTGCCAGCAGTCGGGACAGCTCTGGAAACACCATATATTTT
TRBJ1-3 . TRBV7-9 . CASSAGSAGNTIYF TGTGCCAGCAGCGCAGGGTCGGCAGGAAACACCATATATTTT
TRBJ1-1 TRBD1 TRBV2 . CASSGRDRAYMNTEAFF TGTGCCAGCAGTGGCCGGGACAGGGCTTACATGAACACTGAAGCTTTCTTT
TRBJ1-6 . TRBV7-3 . CASSLEVDSPLHF TGTGCCAGCAGCTTAGAGGTTGATTCACCCCTCCACTTT
TRBJ2-3 . TRBV12-3/TRBV12-4 . CASRPQGTDTQYF TGTGCCAGCAGACCACAGGGAACAGATACGCAGTATTTT
TRBJ2-1 TRBD2 TRBV5-1 . CASSLNLAGGYNEQFF TGCGCCAGCAGCTTAAACTTAGCGGGGGGCTACAATGAGCAGTTCTTC
TRBJ1-5 . TRBV15 . CATSKQRGSNQPQHF TGTGCCACCAGCAAACAAAGGGGGAGCAATCAGCCCCAGCATTTT
TRBJ2-7 TRBD2 TRBV5-4 . CASSLRQAGGKYEQYF TGTGCCAGCAGCTTGCGCCAGGCGGGGGGGAAATACGAGCAGTACTTC
TRBJ1-1 . TRBV7-8 few CASSFNRQNTEAFF TGTGCCAGCAGCTTTAACAGACAGAACACTGAAGCTTTCTTT
TRBJ1-1 . TRBV9 . CASSVGQYMNTEAFF TGTGCCAGCAGCGTAGGACAGTACATGAACACTGAAGCTTTCTTT
TRBJ1-3 . TRBV5-1 . CASSWTPSSGNTIYF TGCGCCAGCAGCTGGACACCAAGCTCTGGAAACACCATATATTTT
TRBJ1-5 . TRBV10-3 once CAISESLSLGQPQHF TGTGCCATCAGTGAGTCGCTCTCACTAGGTCAGCCCCAGCATTTT
TRBJ1-2 . TRBV5-1 . CASRLSGPGQQFYGYTF TGCGCCAGCAGACTCTCAGGACCAGGACAGCAATTCTATGGCTACACCTTC
TRBJ1-2 TRBD1 TRBV2 . CASSRDRVNYGYTF TGTGCCAGTTCCCGGGACAGGGTTAACTATGGCTACACCTTC
TRBJ1-5 TRBD1 TRBV2 . CASSGGQGNQPQHF TGTGCCAGCAGTGGTGGACAGGGCAATCAGCCCCAGCATTTT
TRBJ2-7 . TRBV7-2 . CASSLRTGGLYEQYF TGTGCCAGCAGTTTAAGGACCGGGGGGCTCTACGAGCAGTACTTC
TRBJ1-1 . TRBV18 . CASSPPQGNTEAFF TGTGCCAGCTCACCACCCCAGGGGAACACTGAAGCTTTCTTT
TRBJ2-1 . TRBV5-1 . CASISDTNSYNEQFF TGCGCCAGCATCTCCGACACGAACTCCTACAATGAGCAGTTCTTC
TRBJ1-1 . TRBV7-9 . CASSRGQGSEAFF TGTGCCAGCAGCCGAGGGCAGGGGTCTGAAGCTTTCTTT
TRBJ2-1 TRBD2 TRBV30 . CAWSPPIAGGGYEQFF TGTGCCTGGAGTCCCCCCATCGCGGGGGGCGGTTATGAGCAGTTCTTC
TRBJ1-2 . TRBV12-5 . CASGLVQTSGYTF TGTGCTAGTGGTTTGGTACAGACGAGCGGCTACACCTTC